This T cell receptor (beta chain) was retrieved from a study of shared clonotypes between healthy human individuals. This clone was detected only a few times. The antigen is undetermined. The study, taken as a whole, reports: In the sorted subsets, rarefaction showed sequencing was incomplete despite large depth. Richness estimates generally favored naive over memory subsets.

TCRdb's copy holds only in-frame clones and misses some; the assay was immunoSEQ multiplex PCR. The repertoire holds 950,000 to 1,100,000 clones, with 65% to 80% as singletons. Per the germline V gene, CDR1 is SGHTA and CDR2 is FQGNSA. The CDR3 has 15 amino acids. Between the trimmed V and J ends, which lost 2 bases and 2 bases, there was a span of 11 bases. None of the donors, who were healthy HIV-negative adults, had recently had acute infections or vaccinations. Source material: memory CD4+ T cells sorted from blood. Specified subset: CD45RA-negative fraction. The clonotype originates from a man between 18 and 29 years old in good health. J is TRBJ2-3 and V is TRBV7-2; no reliable D call. The CDR3 coding sequence is TGTGCCAGCAGCTTAAATATCATTTACACAGATACGCAGTATTTT. It is translated as CASSLNIIYTDTQYF.